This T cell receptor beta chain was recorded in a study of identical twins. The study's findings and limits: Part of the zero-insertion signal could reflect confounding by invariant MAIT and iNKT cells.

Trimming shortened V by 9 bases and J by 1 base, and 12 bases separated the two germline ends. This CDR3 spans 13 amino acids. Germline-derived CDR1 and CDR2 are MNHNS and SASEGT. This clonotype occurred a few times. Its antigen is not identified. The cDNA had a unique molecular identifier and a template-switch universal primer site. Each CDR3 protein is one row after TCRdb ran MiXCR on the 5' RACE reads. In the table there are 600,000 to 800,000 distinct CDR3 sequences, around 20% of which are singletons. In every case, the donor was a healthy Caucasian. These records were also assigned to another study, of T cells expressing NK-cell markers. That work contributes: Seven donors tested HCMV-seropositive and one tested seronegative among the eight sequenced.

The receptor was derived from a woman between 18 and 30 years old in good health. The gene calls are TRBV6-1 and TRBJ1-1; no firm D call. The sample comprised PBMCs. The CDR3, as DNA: TGTGCCAGTCGGAGTTACGGGAACACTGAAGCTTTCTTT. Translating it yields CASRSYGNTEAFF.